This TCR beta chain was identified in a study of blood T cell repertoires in COVID-19. Authors' methods: Amplified reference gene primers provided the basis for estimating nucleated cell counts. Data came from immunoSEQ multiplex PCR; TCRdb stores just in-frame clones and leaves some out. V and J calls and clone size are given by that table; D and trimming were obtained from the DNA. Counted here are about 70,000 clones, more than 80% occurring once; the ten biggest clones make up 2.5% to 3%. The length of the CDR3 is 14 residues. Per germline, CDR1 MNHEY and CDR2 SMNVEV (reference sequence). The V segment lost 7 bases and the J segment 2 bases; nucleotides outside the gene matches: 3. This clone was found once.

This receptor was obtained from a man aged 45-60 years with acute or convalescent COVID-19. The material sequenced was peripheral blood. The rearrangement links TRBV27 to TRBJ2-7, with TRBD2 identical over 12 bases. Here the CDR3 reads CASKTSGGPYEQYF. CDR3 in DNA: TGTGCCAGCAAGACTAGCGGGGGACCCTACGAGCAGTACTTC.